This is a list of T cell receptor beta chains from one sample in a study of T-cell memory formation after mild COVID-19. TCRdb called the 5' RACE reads again in MiXCR, with one record for every CDR3 protein. The data contain about 250,000 distinct CDR3 sequences, 16% of them singletons. The sample was PBMCs or a T cell subset sorted from them (not recorded which). The receptors here all came from a man younger than 30 who had mild COVID-19 (a few samples of this study predate the infection). Cell type and time point are not known. The CDR3 runs from the conserved cysteine through the conserved F or W. The order of the fields is clone size, J gene, V gene, D gene, CDR3 protein, CDR3 DNA. D genes are given only for firm matches. Clone size is given for some rows only: seen once, a few or many times, or a class if the clone is expanded.

many	TRBJ2-5	TRBV12-3/TRBV12-4	TRBD2	CASSFSGGQETQYF	TGTGCCAGCAGTTTCAGCGGGGGGCAAGAGACCCAGTACTTC
many	TRBJ1-2	TRBV12-3/TRBV12-4	NA	CASSLNYGYTF	TGTGCCAGCAGTTTAAACTATGGCTACACCTTC
few	TRBJ1-2	TRBV5-1	NA	CASTPIGAPRGYTF	TGCGCCAGCACCCCCATCGGAGCTCCCCGTGGCTACACCTTC
few	TRBJ2-7	TRBV28	TRBD2	CASSPPTSRNEQYF	TGTGCCAGCAGTCCCCCGACTAGCCGTAACGAGCAGTACTTC
NA	TRBJ2-3	TRBV4-1	NA	CASSQVGSDTQYF	TGCGCCAGCAGCCAAGTCGGCTCAGATACGCAGTATTTT
NA	TRBJ2-1	TRBV4-1	NA	CASTRGFSGEQFF	TGCGCCAGTACCCGGGGCTTCTCGGGTGAGCAGTTCTTC
few	TRBJ1-1	TRBV6-5	NA	CASRNGFATEAFF	TGTGCCAGCAGGAACGGTTTTGCCACTGAAGCTTTCTTT
NA	TRBJ2-5	TRBV5-1	TRBD2	CASSLELAGVLETQYF	TGCGCCAGCAGCTTGGAACTAGCGGGGGTATTGGAGACCCAGTACTTC
few	TRBJ2-2	TRBV5-4	NA	CASSLGRGSSGELFF	TGTGCCAGCAGCTTGGGGAGGGGTTCATCCGGGGAGCTGTTTTTT
many	TRBJ2-1	TRBV6-1	NA	CASSELGLGEQFF	TGTGCCAGCAGTGAATTAGGTCTGGGTGAGCAGTTCTTC
few	TRBJ2-5	TRBV7-9	TRBD2	CASRSGGAETQYF	TGTGCCAGCAGGAGCGGGGGGGCTGAGACCCAGTACTTC
few	TRBJ2-5	TRBV5-1	TRBD2	CASSSSGGAQTQYF	TGCGCCAGCAGCTCTAGCGGGGGGGCTCAGACCCAGTACTTC
NA	TRBJ2-5	TRBV20-1	TRBD2	CSAGARRGGRGTQYF	TGCAGTGCTGGGGCCCGGCGGGGGGGCCGGGGGACCCAGTACTTC
few	TRBJ2-5	TRBV20-1	NA	CSARSPSSRSGTQYF	TGCAGTGCTAGATCTCCTAGCTCTCGATCTGGGACCCAGTACTTC
NA	TRBJ1-2	TRBV2	NA	CASSEAGYYGYTF	TGTGCCAGCAGTGAAGCAGGGTACTATGGCTACACCTTC
few	TRBJ2-5	TRBV7-9	NA	CASSLALVSLGQETQYF	TGTGCCAGCAGCTTAGCGTTGGTATCTTTGGGGCAAGAGACCCAGTACTTC
NA	TRBJ2-5	TRBV20-1	NA	CSARDNRVKTQYF	TGCAGTGCTAGAGATAACAGGGTAAAGACCCAGTACTTC
NA	TRBJ2-3	TRBV24-1	TRBD1	CATSDSRIQGAGTDTQYF	TGTGCCACCAGTGATTCTCGAATACAGGGGGCAGGCACAGATACGCAGTATTTT
NA	TRBJ1-4	TRBV18	NA	CASSPSPNEKLFF	TGTGCCAGCTCACCTAGCCCTAATGAAAAACTGTTTTTT
few	TRBJ2-3	TRBV2	NA	CASRGAGASTDTQYF	TGTGCCAGCCGAGGAGCCGGGGCTAGCACAGATACGCAGTATTTT
NA	TRBJ2-2	TRBV6-6	TRBD2	CASSRRRGLVNTGELFF	TGTGCCAGCAGCCGCCGCAGGGGACTAGTAAACACCGGGGAGCTGTTTTTT
few	TRBJ2-5	TRBV7-2	TRBD2	CASSLPPGTSGGTQYF	TGTGCCAGCAGCTTACCCCCCGGGACTAGCGGGGGGACCCAGTACTTC
once	TRBJ2-3	TRBV10-3	NA	CATQSGWTTDTQYF	TGTGCCACCCAGTCGGGGTGGACCACAGATACGCAGTATTTT
many	TRBJ1-1	TRBV4-3	NA	CASSPPGATAEAFF	TGCGCCAGCAGCCCTCCCGGGGCGACAGCTGAAGCTTTCTTT
many	TRBJ2-3	TRBV6-5	NA	CASRGPSTDTQYF	TGTGCCAGCAGAGGACCTAGCACAGATACGCAGTATTTT
NA	TRBJ1-1	TRBV5-1	NA	CASSTDTEAFF	TGCGCCAGCAGCACCGACACTGAAGCTTTCTTT
NA	TRBJ2-5	TRBV5-6	NA	CASSAVKAWSWEETQYF	TGTGCCAGCAGCGCGGTCAAGGCATGGTCCTGGGAGGAGACCCAGTACTTC
NA	TRBJ1-1	TRBV20-1	NA	CSARFGRKGVTEAFF	TGCAGTGCTAGATTCGGCAGGAAAGGGGTCACTGAAGCTTTCTTT
NA	TRBJ2-7	TRBV18	NA	CASSATYEQYF	TGTGCCAGCTCCGCCACCTACGAGCAGTACTTC
few	TRBJ2-3	TRBV4-1	TRBD1	CASSQLDRGSTDTQYF	TGCGCCAGCAGCCAACTAGACAGGGGAAGCACAGATACGCAGTATTTT
NA	TRBJ2-1	TRBV7-3	NA	CASSLGPKAYNEQFF	TGTGCCAGCAGCTTAGGCCCGAAGGCCTACAATGAGCAGTTCTTC
NA	TRBJ1-1	TRBV3-1	NA	CASSKQGGGTEAFF	TGTGCCAGCAGCAAACAGGGAGGTGGCACTGAAGCTTTCTTT
NA	TRBJ1-1	TRBV12-3/TRBV12-4	NA	CASSSRDMPSEAFF	TGTGCCAGCAGTTCCCGGGACATGCCGTCTGAAGCTTTCTTT
few	TRBJ1-6	TRBV7-9	NA	CASSLSGDRSPLHF	TGTGCCAGCAGCTTATCAGGGGACCGTTCACCCCTCCACTTT
NA	TRBJ2-1	TRBV12-3/TRBV12-4	NA	CASSFRAAEQFF	TGTGCCAGCAGTTTTCGAGCTGCTGAGCAGTTCTTC
NA	TRBJ2-1	TRBV4-3	TRBD2	CASSQDPSGGPYNEQFF	TGCGCCAGCAGCCAAGATCCTAGCGGGGGGCCTTACAATGAGCAGTTCTTC
many	TRBJ2-2	TRBV5-1	TRBD1	CASSETGGDTGELFF	TGCGCCAGCAGCGAGACAGGGGGAGACACCGGGGAGCTGTTTTTT
NA	TRBJ2-7	TRBV4-3	TRBD1	CASSQGDSYEQYF	TGCGCCAGCAGCCAAGGGGACAGCTACGAGCAGTACTTC
NA	TRBJ2-1	TRBV4-2	TRBD2	CASSQDMAGGPVQEQFF	TGTGCCAGCAGCCAAGATATGGCGGGGGGTCCCGTCCAGGAGCAGTTCTTC
many	TRBJ2-3	TRBV7-2	TRBD2	CASSSYSGGLTDTQYF	TGTGCCAGCAGCTCGTACTCGGGGGGACTCACAGATACGCAGTATTTT
few	TRBJ1-1	TRBV6-5	NA	CASRRSFDPRTEAFF	TGTGCCAGCAGGAGGTCTTTTGACCCGAGGACTGAAGCTTTCTTT
many	TRBJ2-2	TRBV27	NA	CASSSPSGTATGELFF	TGTGCCAGCAGTTCCCCATCCGGGACGGCTACCGGGGAGCTGTTTTTT
few	TRBJ2-3	TRBV7-2	NA	CASSLRLETDTQYF	TGTGCCAGCAGCTTAAGACTAGAAACAGATACGCAGTATTTT
NA	TRBJ2-1	TRBV14	NA	CASSQMGSSYNEQFF	TGTGCCAGCAGCCAGATGGGAAGCTCCTACAATGAGCAGTTCTTC
few	TRBJ1-2	TRBV5-5	TRBD1	CASNYQGAYGYTF	TGTGCCAGCAACTACCAGGGGGCCTATGGCTACACCTTC
NA	TRBJ2-2	TRBV11-2	NA	CASSLHEVGELFF	TGTGCCAGCAGCTTACATGAGGTCGGGGAGCTGTTTTTT
NA	TRBJ2-5	TRBV3-1	TRBD2	CASSQWTSQETQYF	TGTGCCAGCAGCCAATGGACTAGTCAAGAGACCCAGTACTTC
NA	TRBJ2-2	TRBV28	NA	CASTRGWAGELFF	TGTGCCAGCACCAGGGGCTGGGCCGGGGAGCTGTTTTTT
NA	TRBJ2-1	TRBV7-2	NA	CASDRAGGRNEQFF	TGTGCCAGCGACAGGGCGGGGGGTCGGAATGAGCAGTTCTTC
few	TRBJ2-7	TRBV5-1	NA	CASSSDGSYEQYF	TGCGCCAGCAGCTCGGACGGATCCTACGAGCAGTACTTC